This T cell receptor beta chain stems from a study of OX40 agonist ivuxolimab in advanced cancers. Study-wide context: Around 40% of patients had received prior checkpoint inhibitor therapy.

Looked up from germline, CDR1 is SEHNR and CDR2 is FQNEAQ (reference sequence). Trimming at V came to 1 base and at J to 2 bases, leaving 2 bases not matched to a gene. This CDR3 is 15 amino acids long. Sequencing used immunoSEQ multiplex PCR; TCRdb keeps in-frame clones, though not all of them. The sample yields fewer than 85,000 clones, roughly 89% seen once. The count of this clone is one. The rearrangement links TRBV7-9 to TRBJ1-3, with 7 bases that match TRBD1. Sequenced material: CD4+ or CD8+ T cells sorted from blood, taken in a trial of the OX40 agonist ivuxolimab. The receptor was derived from an adult with an advanced solid tumor such as melanoma, head and neck, liver or kidney cancer. The CDR3 nucleotides read TGTGCCAGCAGCTTAGGGCAGGGGGCTGGAAACACCATATATTTT. Its protein is CASSLGQGAGNTIYF. The variable domain in full, with the rest retrieved from reference TRBV7-9 and TRBJ1-3, is DTGVSQNPRHKITKRGQNVTFRCDPISEHNRLYWYRQTLGQGPEFLTYFQNEAQLEKSRLLSDRFSAERPKGSFSTLEIQRTEQGDSAMYLCASSLGQGAGNTIYFGEGSWLTVV.